These T cell receptor beta chains were read from a single sample in a study of Tregs in tolerant kidney transplant recipients. TCRdb's table, derived via immunoSEQ multiplex PCR, lists solely in-frame clones and lacks some. The table has over 50,000 clones, approximately 85% seen once; the top ten hold around 2.3%. Sequenced here: Tregs from blood, sampled before the transplant. These receptors all come from a human donor who received a combined kidney and bone marrow transplant. CDR3s include the opening cysteine and the closing phenylalanine or tryptophan. The D gene is left open where the match is weak. Not all rows give a size; the values are once, few, many and, for expanded clones, a class.

d_gene,v_gene,abundance,j_gene,CDR3aa,CDR3nt
TRBD1,TRBV6-8,.,TRBJ1-3,CASSYSKRDRAGNTIYF,TGTGCCAGCAGTTACTCGAAGAGGGACAGGGCCGGAAACACCATATATTTT
TRBD1,TRBV19,.,TRBJ2-3,CASTSDRGRGDTQYF,TGTGCCAGTACCTCCGACAGGGGGCGGGGAGATACGCAGTATTTT
.,TRBV6-5,.,TRBJ2-2,CASSFMGAGELFF,TGTGCCAGCAGTTTCATGGGGGCCGGGGAGCTGTTTTTT
.,TRBV19,.,TRBJ2-7,CASSIRGPYEQYF,TGTGCCAGTAGTATTCGGGGCCCCTACGAGCAGTACTTC
TRBD1,TRBV6-1,.,TRBJ2-2,CASRTGYITGELFF,TGTGCCAGCAGGACAGGGTATATCACCGGGGAGCTGTTTTTT
.,TRBV11-2,.,TRBJ1-1,CASSLAGAGTEAFF,TGTGCCAGCAGCTTAGCAGGGGCGGGCACTGAAGCTTTCTTT
.,TRBV28,.,TRBJ1-1,CASSLGYTEAFF,TGTGCCAGCAGTTTAGGATACACTGAAGCTTTCTTT
.,TRBV19,.,TRBJ2-7,CASGRGLGYEQYF,TGTGCCAGTGGTAGAGGACTGGGTTACGAGCAGTACTTC
TRBD1,TRBV19,.,TRBJ1-2,CASRGTGQRNYGYTF,TGTGCCAGTAGAGGGACAGGACAGCGTAACTATGGCTACACCTTC
.,TRBV19,few,TRBJ1-1,CASASWVNTEAFF,TGTGCCAGTGCTTCGTGGGTGAACACTGAAGCTTTCTTT
.,TRBV5-1,.,TRBJ1-2,CASSTLQGGYTF,TGCGCCAGCAGCACCCTTCAGGGAGGCTACACCTTC
.,TRBV11-2,.,TRBJ2-1,CAGSLRTGGRNEQFF,TGTGCCGGCAGCTTAAGGACAGGAGGGAGAAATGAGCAGTTCTTC
TRBD1,TRBV5-4,.,TRBJ2-1,CASRRTGGNEQFF,TGTGCCAGCAGGCGGACAGGGGGAAATGAGCAGTTCTTC
TRBD2,TRBV7-2,.,TRBJ2-3,CASSSPVAGGYTDTQYF,TGTGCCAGCAGCTCCCCTGTCGCGGGGGGGTACACAGATACGCAGTATTTT
.,TRBV6-1,.,TRBJ1-5,CASMAAGSNQPQHF,TGTGCCAGCATGGCGGCTGGGAGCAATCAGCCCCAGCATTTT
TRBD1,TRBV5-1,.,TRBJ2-4,CASSRGQSENIQYF,TGCGCCAGCAGCCGGGGACAGAGTGAAAACATTCAGTACTTC
TRBD2,TRBV27,once,TRBJ2-7,CASSLVHSGYEQYF,TGTGCCAGCAGTTTAGTCCATAGCGGGTACGAGCAGTACTTC
.,TRBV10-1,.,TRBJ2-7,CASSDNREGEQYF,TGCGCCAGCAGTGATAACAGGGAAGGCGAGCAGTACTTC
TRBD2,TRBV2,.,TRBJ2-1,CASSDVTSGGENNEQFF,TGTGCCAGCAGTGACGTTACTAGCGGGGGGGAGAACAATGAGCAGTTCTTC
.,TRBV30,.,TRBJ1-5,CAWSVRTLSNQPQHF,TGTGCCTGGAGTGTTCGGACCCTCTCCAATCAGCCCCAGCATTTT
TRBD1,TRBV6-1,.,TRBJ1-3,CASSGGTGGFGGNTIYF,TGTGCCAGCAGTGGGGGGACAGGGGGCTTTGGTGGAAACACCATATATTTT
.,TRBV11-2,.,TRBJ2-7,CASSRDIPYEQYF,TGTGCCAGTAGCCGGGACATACCCTACGAGCAGTACTTC
.,TRBV7-9,few,TRBJ1-3,CASSLFEGMISGNTIYF,TGTGCCAGCAGCTTATTCGAGGGCATGATTTCTGGAAACACCATATATTTT
.,TRBV4-1,once,TRBJ2-1,CASSPGLVGYNEQFF,TGCGCCAGCAGCCCCGGACTCGTGGGCTACAATGAGCAGTTCTTC
.,TRBV15,.,TRBJ2-3,CATRQGGLEDTQYF,TGTGCCACCCGCCAGGGGGGGCTGGAAGATACGCAGTATTTT
.,TRBV19,.,TRBJ1-2,CASQIVVGNYGYTF,TGTGCCAGTCAAATCGTGGTGGGGAACTATGGCTACACCTTC
.,TRBV29-1,.,TRBJ2-3,CSVDAGLGTDTQYF,TGCAGCGTTGATGCGGGACTTGGCACAGATACGCAGTATTTT
.,TRBV5-1,.,TRBJ2-1,CASSRVGGEQFF,TGCGCCAGCAGCCGAGTGGGCGGTGAGCAGTTCTTC
.,TRBV5-8,.,TRBJ1-2,CASSLSVFQGRHGYTF,TGTGCCAGCAGCTTGTCGGTGTTCCAGGGGCGTCATGGCTACACCTTC
.,TRBV2,.,TRBJ2-6,CASKEASRYSGANVLTF,TGTGCCAGCAAGGAAGCGAGTCGATACTCTGGGGCCAACGTCCTGACTTTC
.,TRBV4-3,.,TRBJ2-1,CASSQVGGSYNEQFF,TGCGCCAGCAGCCAAGTAGGGGGGTCCTACAATGAGCAGTTCTTC
.,TRBV30,.,TRBJ1-6,CAWSGRRGGSPLHF,TGTGCCTGGAGCGGCCGACGGGGGGGATCACCCCTCCACTTT
TRBD1,TRBV5-1,.,TRBJ1-2,CASSLGGTGSYGYTF,TGCGCCAGCAGCTTGGGGGGGACAGGTTCTTATGGCTACACCTTC
.,TRBV11-2,.,TRBJ2-7,CASSLFAGPYEQYF,TGTGCCAGCAGCTTATTTGCAGGGCCCTACGAGCAGTACTTC
.,TRBV21-1,.,TRBJ2-5,CASSTRETQYF,TGTGCCAGCAGCACCAGGGAGACCCAGTACTTC
.,TRBV19,.,TRBJ1-1,CASSPGGANTEAFF,TGTGCCAGCAGTCCCGGAGGGGCCAACACTGAAGCTTTCTTT
TRBD2,TRBV30,few,TRBJ2-7,CAWSGISGSYEQYF,TGTGCCTGGAGTGGTATTAGCGGGAGCTACGAGCAGTACTTC
TRBD2,TRBV5-1,.,TRBJ2-3,CASSGGGDTDTQYF,TGCGCCAGCAGCGGCGGGGGGGATACAGATACGCAGTATTTT
.,TRBV5-1,.,TRBJ1-4,CASSPRTGAFEKLFF,TGCGCCAGCAGCCCTCGAACCGGGGCATTTGAAAAACTGTTTTTT
.,TRBV7-2,.,TRBJ2-3,CASSLARDTQYF,TGTGCCAGCAGCTTGGCCCGGGATACGCAGTATTTT
.,TRBV7-9,.,TRBJ2-3,CASTRSTSTDTQYF,TGTGCCAGCACCAGGTCTACTAGCACAGATACGCAGTATTTT
TRBD1,TRBV23-1,.,TRBJ1-5,CASSLGQTRLYSNQPQHF,TGCGCCAGCAGCCTGGGACAGACTAGACTTTATAGCAATCAGCCCCAGCATTTT
.,TRBV13,.,TRBJ2-7,CASSLAGQYEQYF,TGTGCCAGCAGCTTAGCCGGGCAATACGAGCAGTACTTC
.,TRBV28,.,TRBJ2-2,CASSSQNTGELFF,TGTGCCAGCAGTTCCCAGAACACCGGGGAGCTGTTTTTT
.,TRBV28,.,TRBJ2-7,CASSFYPGSAYEQYF,TGTGCCAGCAGTTTTTACCCCGGTTCAGCCTACGAGCAGTACTTC
.,TRBV11-2,.,TRBJ2-7,CASSLGPGAYEQYF,TGTGCCAGCAGCTTAGGCCCGGGGGCCTACGAGCAGTACTTC
.,TRBV20-1,.,TRBJ2-7,CSASWYDEQYF,TGCAGTGCTAGTTGGTACGACGAGCAGTACTTC
.,TRBV2,.,TRBJ1-2,CASSEDGSGGYTF,TGTGCCAGCAGTGAGGACGGGTCTGGAGGCTACACCTTC
.,TRBV7-9,.,TRBJ2-4,CASSDVWGAKYF,TGTGCCAGCAGCGACGTCTGGGGCGCGAAGTACTTC
.,TRBV5-1,.,TRBJ2-3,CASSLGDGWGSDTQYF,TGCGCCAGCAGCCTAGGGGACGGCTGGGGGTCAGATACGCAGTATTTT
.,TRBV28,.,TRBJ2-7,CASSLKGDEQYF,TGTGCCAGCAGCCTGAAGGGTGACGAGCAGTACTTC
.,TRBV5-1,.,TRBJ2-2,CASSLGQGNTGELFF,TGCGCCAGCAGCTTAGGGCAGGGGAACACCGGGGAGCTGTTTTTT
.,TRBV29-1,.,TRBJ2-2,CSLGNQNTGELFF,TGCAGCCTGGGGAACCAGAACACCGGGGAGCTGTTTTTT
TRBD2,TRBV5-1,.,TRBJ2-1,CASSWFGGAGGPARGNEQFF,TGCGCCAGCAGCTGGTTCGGGGGAGCGGGAGGGCCCGCAAGGGGGAATGAGCAGTTCTTC
.,TRBV19,.,TRBJ2-3,CASSIGGGSQYF,TGTGCCAGTAGTATTGGAGGGGGTTCGCAGTATTTT
.,TRBV7-2,few,TRBJ2-3,CASSLRPATDTQYF,TGTGCCAGCAGCTTAAGGCCCGCCACAGATACGCAGTATTTT
.,TRBV6-6,once,TRBJ1-3,CASSQTSNSGNTIYF,TGTGCCAGCAGTCAGACATCCAATTCTGGAAACACCATATATTTT
.,TRBV20-1,.,TRBJ2-7,CSARGPGEQYF,TGCAGTGCTAGAGGTCCTGGGGAGCAGTACTTC
TRBD1,TRBV5-4,once,TRBJ1-1,CASSLGQGRGTEAFF,TGTGCCAGCAGCTTGGGACAGGGTCGTGGCACTGAAGCTTTCTTT
.,TRBV6-6,.,TRBJ1-2,CASSYLQETGGYTF,TGTGCCAGCAGTTACCTCCAGGAAACGGGCGGCTACACCTTC